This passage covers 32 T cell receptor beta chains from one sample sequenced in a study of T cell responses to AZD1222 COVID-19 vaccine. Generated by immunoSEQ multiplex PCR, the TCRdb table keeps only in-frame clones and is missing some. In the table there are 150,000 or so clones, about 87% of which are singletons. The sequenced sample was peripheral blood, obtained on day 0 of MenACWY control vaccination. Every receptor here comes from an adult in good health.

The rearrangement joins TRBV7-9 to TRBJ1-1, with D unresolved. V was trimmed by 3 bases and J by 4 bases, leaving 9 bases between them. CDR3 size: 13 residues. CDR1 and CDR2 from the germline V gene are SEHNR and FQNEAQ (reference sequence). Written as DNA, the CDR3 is TGTGCCAGCAGCTTCTCCCCAGGCACTGAAGCTTTCTTT. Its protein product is CASSFSPGTEAFF.

The CDR3 is CASSLGGVETQYF. The CDR3, as DNA: TGTGCCAGCAGCTTAGGAGGGGTGGAGACCCAGTACTTC. The chain has TRBV11-3 and TRBJ2-5; D tentatively reads TRBD1 or TRBD2 (5 bases each). The CDR3 loop spans 13 amino acids. Trimming removed 1 base from V and 5 bases from J, with 8 bases in between. Germline V gene data show CDR1 as SGHNT and CDR2 as YENEEA.

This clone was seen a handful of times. The CDR3 sequence: CSGYPDPSSYNEQFF. In DNA form, the CDR3 reads TGCAGCGGGTATCCTGACCCTAGCTCCTACAATGAGCAGTTCTTC. This rearrangement joins TRBV29-1 to TRBJ2-1; D is undetermined. Germline V gene data show CDR1 as SQVTM and CDR2 as ANQGSEA. CDR3 length: 15 amino acids. V lost 7 bases to trimming and J lost 0 bases, with 16 bases between them.

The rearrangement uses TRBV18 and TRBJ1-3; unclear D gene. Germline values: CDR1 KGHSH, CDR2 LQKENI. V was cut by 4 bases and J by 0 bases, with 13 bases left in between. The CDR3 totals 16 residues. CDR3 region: CASSRADTSSGNTIYF. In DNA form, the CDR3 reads TGTGCCAGCTCACGGGCCGACACGAGCTCTGGAAACACCATATATTTT.

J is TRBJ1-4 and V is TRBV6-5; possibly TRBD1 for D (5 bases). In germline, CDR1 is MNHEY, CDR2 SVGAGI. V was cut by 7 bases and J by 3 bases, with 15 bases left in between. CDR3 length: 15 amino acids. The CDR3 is CASTRRGGANEKLFF. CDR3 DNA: TGTGCCAGCACCCGGCGTGGGGGAGCTAATGAAAAACTGTTTTTT.

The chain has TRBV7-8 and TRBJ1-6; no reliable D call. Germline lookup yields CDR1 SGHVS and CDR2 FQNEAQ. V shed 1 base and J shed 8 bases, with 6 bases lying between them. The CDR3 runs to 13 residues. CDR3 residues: CASSLDRHSPLHF. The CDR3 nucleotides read TGTGCCAGCAGCTTAGATAGGCATTCACCCCTCCACTTT.

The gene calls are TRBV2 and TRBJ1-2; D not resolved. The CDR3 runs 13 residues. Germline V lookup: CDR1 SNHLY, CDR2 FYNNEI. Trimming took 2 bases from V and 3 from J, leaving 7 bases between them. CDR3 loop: CASSERRDYGYTF. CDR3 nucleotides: TGTGCCAGCAGTGAAAGACGGGACTATGGCTACACCTTC.

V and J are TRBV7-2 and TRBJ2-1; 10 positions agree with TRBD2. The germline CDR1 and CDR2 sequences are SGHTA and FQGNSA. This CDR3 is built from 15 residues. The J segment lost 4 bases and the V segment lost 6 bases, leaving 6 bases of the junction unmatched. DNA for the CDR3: TGTGCCAGCAGAGCACTAGCGGGGAGTTACAATGAGCAGTTCTTC. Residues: CASRALAGSYNEQFF.

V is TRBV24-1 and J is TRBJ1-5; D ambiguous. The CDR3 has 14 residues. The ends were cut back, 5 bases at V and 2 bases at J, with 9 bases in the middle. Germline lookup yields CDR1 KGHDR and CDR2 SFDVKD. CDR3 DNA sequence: TGTGCCACCAGTGTTGGCCCGGGCAATCAGCCCCAGCATTTT. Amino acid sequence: CATSVGPGNQPQHF.

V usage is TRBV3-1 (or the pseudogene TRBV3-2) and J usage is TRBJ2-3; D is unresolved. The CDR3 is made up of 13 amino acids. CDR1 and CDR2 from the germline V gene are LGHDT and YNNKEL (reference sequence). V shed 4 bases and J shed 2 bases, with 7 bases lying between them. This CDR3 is CASSPSITDTQYF. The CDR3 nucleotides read TGTGCCAGCAGCCCCTCGATCACAGATACGCAGTATTTT.

This CDR3 reads CASTPGEGGNQPQHF. In DNA form, the CDR3 reads TGTGCCAGTACCCCGGGGGAGGGTGGCAATCAGCCCCAGCATTTT. This sequence joins TRBV19 and TRBJ1-5; tentative D call: TRBD1 (5 bases). Between the trimmed V and J ends, which lost 7 bases and 2 bases, there was a span of 15 bases. Germline CDR1 LNHDA, CDR2 SQIVND (reference sequence). CDR3 length: 15 residues. Combining the CDR3 with reference TRBV19 and TRBJ1-5 gives the whole variable domain DGGITQSPKYLFRKEGQNVTLSCEQNLNHDAMYWYRQDPGQGLRLIYYSQIVNDFQKGDIAEGYSVSREKKESFPLTVTSAQKNPTAFYLCASTPGEGGNQPQHFGDGTRLSIL.

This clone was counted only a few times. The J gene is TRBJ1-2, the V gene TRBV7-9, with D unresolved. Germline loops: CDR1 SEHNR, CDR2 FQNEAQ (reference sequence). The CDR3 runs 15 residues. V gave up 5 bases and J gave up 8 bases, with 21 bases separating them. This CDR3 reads CASSERWGRDIGYTF. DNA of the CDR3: TGTGCCAGCAGCGAGAGGTGGGGTAGGGATATCGGCTACACCTTC.

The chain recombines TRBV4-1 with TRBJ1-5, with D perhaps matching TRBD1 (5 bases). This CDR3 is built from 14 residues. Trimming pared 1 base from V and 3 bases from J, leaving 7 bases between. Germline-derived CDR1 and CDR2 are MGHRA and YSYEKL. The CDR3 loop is CASSQGGFNQPQHF. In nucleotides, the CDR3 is TGCGCCAGCAGCCAAGGGGGGTTCAATCAGCCCCAGCATTTT.

CDR3 sequence reads: CASSPSDRVYEQYF. The CDR3 bases are TGTGCCAGCAGCCCCTCCGACAGGGTCTACGAGCAGTACTTC. The chain couples TRBV11-3 to TRBJ2-7, with 7 bases that match TRBD1. Germline V lookup: CDR1 SGHNT, CDR2 YENEEA. Losses at the gene ends were 5 bases for V and 3 bases for J; bases not matched to a gene: 7. The CDR3 has 14 residues.

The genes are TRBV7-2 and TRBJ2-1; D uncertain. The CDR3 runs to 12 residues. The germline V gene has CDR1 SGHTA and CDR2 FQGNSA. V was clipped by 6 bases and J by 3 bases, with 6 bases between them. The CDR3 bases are TGTGCCAGCAGGCCCTACTACAATGAGCAGTTCTTC. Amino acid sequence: CASRPYYNEQFF.

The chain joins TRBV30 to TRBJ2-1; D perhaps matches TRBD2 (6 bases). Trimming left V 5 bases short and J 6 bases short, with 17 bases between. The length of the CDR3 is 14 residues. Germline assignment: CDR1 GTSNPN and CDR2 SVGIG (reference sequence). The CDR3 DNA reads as TGTGCCTGGGCAACGGGACTCAAGATCAATGAGCAGTTCTTC. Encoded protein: CAWATGLKINEQFF.

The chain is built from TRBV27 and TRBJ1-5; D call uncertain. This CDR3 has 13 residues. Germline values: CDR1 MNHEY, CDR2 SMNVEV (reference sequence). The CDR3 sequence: CASGSYSNQPQHF. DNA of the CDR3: TGTGCTTCGGGATCCTATAGCAATCAGCCCCAGCATTTT.

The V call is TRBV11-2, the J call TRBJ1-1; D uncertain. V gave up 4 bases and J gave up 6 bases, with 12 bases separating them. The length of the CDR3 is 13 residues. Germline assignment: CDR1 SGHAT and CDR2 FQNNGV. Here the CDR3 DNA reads TGTGCCAGCAGCTACCCCAATCCACCTGAAGCTTTCTTT. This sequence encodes CASSYPNPPEAFF.

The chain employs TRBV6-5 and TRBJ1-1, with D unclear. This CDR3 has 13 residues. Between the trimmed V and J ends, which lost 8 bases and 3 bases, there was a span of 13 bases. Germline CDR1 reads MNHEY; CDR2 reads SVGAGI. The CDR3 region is CASPTNGHTEAFF. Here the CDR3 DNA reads TGTGCCAGCCCGACTAACGGACACACTGAAGCTTTCTTT.

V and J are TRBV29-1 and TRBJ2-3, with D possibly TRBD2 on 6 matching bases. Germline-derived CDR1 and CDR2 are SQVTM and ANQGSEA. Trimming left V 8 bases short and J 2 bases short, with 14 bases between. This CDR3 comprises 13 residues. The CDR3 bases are TGCAGCACGCGATCGGGGGACACAGATACGCAGTATTTT. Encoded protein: CSTRSGDTDTQYF.

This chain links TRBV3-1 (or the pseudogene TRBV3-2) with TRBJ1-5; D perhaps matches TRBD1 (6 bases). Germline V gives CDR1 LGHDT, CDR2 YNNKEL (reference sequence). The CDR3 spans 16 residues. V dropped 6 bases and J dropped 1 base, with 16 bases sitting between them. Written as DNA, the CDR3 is TGTGCCAGCAGTTCTCCCAGGGGCACGAGCAATCAGCCCCAGCATTTT. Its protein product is CASSSPRGTSNQPQHF.

CDR3 sequence reads: CASSLTQGAGGYTF. The CDR3 nucleotides read TGTGCCAGCAGCTTAACACAGGGGGCTGGTGGCTACACCTTC. The chain is built from TRBV7-3 and TRBJ1-2, with 9 bases aligning to TRBD1. The CDR3 is made up of 14 amino acids. V lost 0 bases, J lost 7 bases, and 3 bases stayed unmatched. The germline CDR1 and CDR2 sequences are SGHTA and FQGTGA.

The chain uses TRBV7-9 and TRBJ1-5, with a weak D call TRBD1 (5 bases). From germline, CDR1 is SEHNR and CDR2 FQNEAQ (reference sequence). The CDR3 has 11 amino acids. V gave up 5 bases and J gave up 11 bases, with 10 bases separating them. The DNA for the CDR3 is TGTGCCAGCAGCACGGGAGGGGCCCAGCATTTT. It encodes CASSTGGAQHF.

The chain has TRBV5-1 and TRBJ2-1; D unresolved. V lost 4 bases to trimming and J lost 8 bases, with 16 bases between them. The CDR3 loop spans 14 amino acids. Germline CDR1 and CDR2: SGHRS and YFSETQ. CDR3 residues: CASSVREGRDEQFF. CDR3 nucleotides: TGCGCCAGCAGCGTTAGAGAAGGACGCGATGAGCAGTTCTTC.

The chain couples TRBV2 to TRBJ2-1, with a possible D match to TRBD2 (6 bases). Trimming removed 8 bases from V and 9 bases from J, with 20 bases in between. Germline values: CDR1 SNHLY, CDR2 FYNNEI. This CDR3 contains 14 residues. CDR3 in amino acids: CASGAGTGLGEQFF. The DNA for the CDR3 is TGTGCCAGCGGAGCCGGGACTGGTCTGGGTGAGCAGTTCTTC.

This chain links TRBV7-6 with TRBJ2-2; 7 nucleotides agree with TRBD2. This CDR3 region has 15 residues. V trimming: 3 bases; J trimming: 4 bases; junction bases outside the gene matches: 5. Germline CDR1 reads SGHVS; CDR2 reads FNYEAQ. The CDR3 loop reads CASSFLSGATGELFF. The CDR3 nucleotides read TGTGCCAGCAGCTTTCTAAGCGGGGCCACCGGGGAGCTGTTTTTT. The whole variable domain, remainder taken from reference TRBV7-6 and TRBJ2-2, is GAGVSQSPRYKVTKRGQDVALRCDPISGHVSLYWYRQALGQGPEFLTYFNYEAQQDKSGLPNDRFSAERPEGSISTLTIQRTEQRDSAMYRCASSFLSGATGELFFGEGSRLTVL.

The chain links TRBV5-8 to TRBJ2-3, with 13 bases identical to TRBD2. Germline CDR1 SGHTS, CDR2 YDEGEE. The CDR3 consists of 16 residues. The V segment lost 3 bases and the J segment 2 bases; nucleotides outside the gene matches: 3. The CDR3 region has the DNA TGTGCCAGCAGCTCTGGACTAGCGGGGGACACAGATACGCAGTATTTT. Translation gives CASSSGLAGDTDTQYF. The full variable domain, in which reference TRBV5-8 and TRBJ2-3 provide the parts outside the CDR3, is EAGVTQSPTHLIKTRGQQATLRCSPISGHTSVYWYQQALGLGLQFLLWYDEGEERNRGNFPPRFSGRQFPNYSSELNVNALELEDSALYLCASSSGLAGDTDTQYFGPGTRLTVL.

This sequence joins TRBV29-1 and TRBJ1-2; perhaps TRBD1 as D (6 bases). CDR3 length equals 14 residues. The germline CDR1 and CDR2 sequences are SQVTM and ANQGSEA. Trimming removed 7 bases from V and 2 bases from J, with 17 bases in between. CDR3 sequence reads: CSGSARTGNYGYTF. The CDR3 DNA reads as TGCAGCGGATCAGCCCGAACAGGGAACTATGGCTACACCTTC.

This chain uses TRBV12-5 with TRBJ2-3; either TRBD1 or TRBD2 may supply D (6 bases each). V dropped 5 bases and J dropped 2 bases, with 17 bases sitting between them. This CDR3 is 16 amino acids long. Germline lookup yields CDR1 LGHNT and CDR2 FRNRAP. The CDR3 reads CASGPRGRLFTDTQYF. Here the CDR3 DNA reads TGTGCTAGTGGTCCCCGGGGGCGGTTATTCACAGATACGCAGTATTTT.

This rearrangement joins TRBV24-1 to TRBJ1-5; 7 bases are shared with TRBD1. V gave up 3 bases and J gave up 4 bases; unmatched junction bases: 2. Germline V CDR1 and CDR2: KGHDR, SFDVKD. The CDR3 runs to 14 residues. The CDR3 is CATSDQQGNQPQHF. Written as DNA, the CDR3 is TGTGCCACCAGTGATCAACAGGGGAATCAGCCCCAGCATTTT.

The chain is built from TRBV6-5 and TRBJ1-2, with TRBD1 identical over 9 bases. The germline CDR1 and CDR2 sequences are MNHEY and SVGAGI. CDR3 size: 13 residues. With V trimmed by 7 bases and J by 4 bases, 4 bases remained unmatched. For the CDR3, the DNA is TGTGCCAGCACACAGGGACAGGGCTATGGCTACACCTTC. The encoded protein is CASTQGQGYGYTF.

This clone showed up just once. The CDR3 sequence: CASSLIRGEGYTF. The CDR3 nucleotides read TGTGCCAGCAGCCTCATCAGGGGAGAAGGCTACACCTTC. The chain links TRBV7-2 to TRBJ1-2; perhaps TRBD1 as D (6 bases). This CDR3 region has 13 residues. The V gene lost 5 bases and the J gene lost 8 bases, with 15 bases spanning the gap. Looked up from germline, CDR1 is SGHTA and CDR2 is FQGNSA.